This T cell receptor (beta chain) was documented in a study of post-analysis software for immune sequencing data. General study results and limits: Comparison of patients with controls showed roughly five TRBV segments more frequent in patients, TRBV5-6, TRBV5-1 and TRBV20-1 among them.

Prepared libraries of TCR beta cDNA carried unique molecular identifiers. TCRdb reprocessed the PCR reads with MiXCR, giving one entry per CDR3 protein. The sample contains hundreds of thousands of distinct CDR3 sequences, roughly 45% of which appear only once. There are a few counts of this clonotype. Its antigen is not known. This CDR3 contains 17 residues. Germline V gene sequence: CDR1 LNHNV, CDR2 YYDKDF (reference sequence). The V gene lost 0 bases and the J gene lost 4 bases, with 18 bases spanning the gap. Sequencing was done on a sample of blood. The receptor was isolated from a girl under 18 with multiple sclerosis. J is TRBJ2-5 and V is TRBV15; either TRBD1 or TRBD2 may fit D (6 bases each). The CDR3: CATSRDRGRGGRETQYF. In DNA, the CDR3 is TGTGCCACCAGCAGAGATAGGGGCAGGGGAGGACGAGAGACCCAGTACTTC.